This entry is about one T cell receptor (beta chain). The antigen is not known. Method: immunoSEQ multiplex PCR; TCRdb's copy keeps in-frame clones and lacks some. Counted here are approximately 25,000 clones, 84% occurring once; the ten biggest clones make up around 1.7%. The data stem from a study of PD-1 blockade in classical Hodgkin lymphoma. Study observations and caveats: For complete responders, baseline diversity was comparable to that of newly diagnosed patients. The study found that TCR diversity rose significantly by C4D1 in CD4+ but not CD8+ cells. Relative to healthy donors, newly diagnosed patients reportedly had lower baseline TCR diversity, which was reported as lower still in relapsed/refractory patients.

Brentuximab vedotin exposure varied among the patients, all of whom had relapsed after autologous stem cell transplantation. Magnetic negative selection was used to purify CD4+ T cells from PBMCs that had been thawed. Best responses were complete response, partial response or progressive disease. The source is a human donor with classical Hodgkin lymphoma. Specimen: CD4+ T cells from blood, collected at baseline.

CDR3 loop: CASSFGQGRDSYNSPLHF. The CDR3 DNA reads as TGTGCCAGCAGCTTCGGCCAGGGACGGGACTCCTATAATTCACCCCTCCACTTT. The chain has TRBV5-4 and TRBJ1-6, with D maybe TRBD1 (5 bases). CDR1 SGHNT and CDR2 YYREEE come from the germline V gene (reference sequence). This CDR3 contains 18 residues. Trimming took off 2 bases at V and 0 bases at J, with 15 bases between the two ends. Full variable domain (missing parts from reference TRBV5-4 and TRBJ1-6): ETGVTQSPTHLIKTRGQQVTLRCSSQSGHNTVSWYQQALGQGPQFIFQYYREEENGRGNFPPRFSGLQFPNYSSELNVNALELDDSALYLCASSFGQGRDSYNSPLHFGNGTRLTVT.